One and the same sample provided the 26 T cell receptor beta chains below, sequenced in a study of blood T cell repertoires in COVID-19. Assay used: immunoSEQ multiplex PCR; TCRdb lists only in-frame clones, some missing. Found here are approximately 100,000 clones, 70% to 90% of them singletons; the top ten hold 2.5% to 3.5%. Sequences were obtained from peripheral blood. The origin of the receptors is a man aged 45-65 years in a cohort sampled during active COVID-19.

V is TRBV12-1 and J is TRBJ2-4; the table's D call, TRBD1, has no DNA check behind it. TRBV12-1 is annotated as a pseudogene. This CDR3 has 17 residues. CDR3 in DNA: TGTGCCAGCAGCGCCTTGGTGGGCTCGCTCTCCATAAACATTCAGTACTTC. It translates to CASSALVGSLSINIQYF.

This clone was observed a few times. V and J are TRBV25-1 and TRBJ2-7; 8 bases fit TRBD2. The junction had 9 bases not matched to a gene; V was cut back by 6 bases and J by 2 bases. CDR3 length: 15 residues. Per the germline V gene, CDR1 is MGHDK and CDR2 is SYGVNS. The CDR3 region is CASSAAGGRTYEQYF. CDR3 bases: TGTGCCAGCAGCGCTGCGGGGGGACGAACCTACGAGCAGTACTTC.

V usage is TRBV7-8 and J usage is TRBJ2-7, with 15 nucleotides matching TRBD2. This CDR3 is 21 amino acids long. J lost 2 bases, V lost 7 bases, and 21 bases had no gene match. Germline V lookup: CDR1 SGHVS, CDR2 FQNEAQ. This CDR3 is CASNPRTSGGATSRNAYEQYF. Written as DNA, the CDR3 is TGTGCCAGCAACCCTCGGACTAGCGGGGGGGCAACCAGTCGAAACGCCTACGAGCAGTACTTC.

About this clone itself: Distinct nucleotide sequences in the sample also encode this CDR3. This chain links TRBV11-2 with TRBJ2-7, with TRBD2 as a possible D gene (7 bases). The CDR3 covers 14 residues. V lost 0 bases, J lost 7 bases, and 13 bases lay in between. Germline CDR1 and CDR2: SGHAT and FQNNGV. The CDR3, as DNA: TGTGCCAGCAGCTTAGATTGGGGGGGCGGTGAGCAGTACGTC. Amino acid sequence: CASSLDWGGGEQYV.

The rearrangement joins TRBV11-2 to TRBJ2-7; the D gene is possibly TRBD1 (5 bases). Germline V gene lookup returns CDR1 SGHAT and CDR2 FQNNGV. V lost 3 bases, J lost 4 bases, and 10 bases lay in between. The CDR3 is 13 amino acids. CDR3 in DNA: TGTGCCAGCAGCTTTAAGACAGCATACGAGCAGTACGTC. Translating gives CASSFKTAYEQYV.

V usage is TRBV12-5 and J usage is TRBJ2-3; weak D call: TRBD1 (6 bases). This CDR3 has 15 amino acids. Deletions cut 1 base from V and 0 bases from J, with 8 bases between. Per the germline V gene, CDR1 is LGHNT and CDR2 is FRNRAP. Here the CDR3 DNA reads TGTGCTAGTGGTTTGGCGCAGGGGAGCACAGATACGCAGTATTTT. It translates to CASGLAQGSTDTQYF.

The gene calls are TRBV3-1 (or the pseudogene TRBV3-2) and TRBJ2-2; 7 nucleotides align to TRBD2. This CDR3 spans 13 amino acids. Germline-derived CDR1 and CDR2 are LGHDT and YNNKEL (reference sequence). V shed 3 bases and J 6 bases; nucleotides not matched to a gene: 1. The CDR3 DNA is TGTGCCAGCAGCCAGGGGGGGGCCGGGGAGCTGTTTTTT. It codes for CASSQGGAGELFF.

The CDR3 nucleotides read TGCGCCAGCAGCCAAGCGGGGGTGGGGACAGATACGCAGTATTTT. It translates to CASSQAGVGTDTQYF. V gene TRBV4-1 combines with J gene TRBJ2-3, with a possible D match to TRBD2 (6 bases). Trimming took off 1 base at V and 3 bases at J, with 11 bases between the two ends. The CDR3 length is 15 residues. The germline gives CDR1 MGHRA, CDR2 YSYEKL.

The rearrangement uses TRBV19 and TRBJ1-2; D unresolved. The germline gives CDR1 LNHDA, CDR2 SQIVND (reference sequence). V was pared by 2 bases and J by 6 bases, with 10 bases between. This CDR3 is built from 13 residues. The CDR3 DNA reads TGTGCCAGTAGTATAACGACACAAAATGGCTACACCTTC. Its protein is CASSITTQNGYTF.

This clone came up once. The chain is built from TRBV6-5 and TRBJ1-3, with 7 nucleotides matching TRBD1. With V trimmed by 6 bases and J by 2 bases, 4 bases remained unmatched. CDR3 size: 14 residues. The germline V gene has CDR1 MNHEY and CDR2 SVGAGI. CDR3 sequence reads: CASRTTGTGNTIYF. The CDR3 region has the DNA TGTGCCAGCAGAACGACAGGGACTGGAAACACCATATATTTT.

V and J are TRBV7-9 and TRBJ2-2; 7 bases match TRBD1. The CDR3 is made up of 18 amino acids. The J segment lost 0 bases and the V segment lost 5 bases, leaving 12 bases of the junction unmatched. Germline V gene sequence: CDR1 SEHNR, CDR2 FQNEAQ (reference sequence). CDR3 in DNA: TGTGCCAGCAGCAATCCCCGATTTGGGACAGCGAACACCGGGGAGCTGTTTTTT. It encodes CASSNPRFGTANTGELFF.

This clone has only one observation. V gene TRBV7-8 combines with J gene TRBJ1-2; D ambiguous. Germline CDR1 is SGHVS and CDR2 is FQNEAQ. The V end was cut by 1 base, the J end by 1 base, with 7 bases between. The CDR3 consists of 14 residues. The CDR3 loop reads CASSLGRDNYGYTF. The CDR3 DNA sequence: TGTGCCAGCAGCTTAGGAAGAGATAACTATGGCTACACCTTC.

CDR3 in amino acids: CASSPRGQGASLAGYTF. CDR3 in DNA: TGTGCCAGCAGTCCGCGAGGACAGGGGGCTAGCCTGGCTGGCTACACCTTC. The chain has TRBV2 and TRBJ1-2; 11 positions agree with TRBD1. The germline gives CDR1 SNHLY, CDR2 FYNNEI. The CDR3 totals 17 residues. V shed 5 bases, J shed 7 bases, and the junction held 15 bases outside the gene matches.

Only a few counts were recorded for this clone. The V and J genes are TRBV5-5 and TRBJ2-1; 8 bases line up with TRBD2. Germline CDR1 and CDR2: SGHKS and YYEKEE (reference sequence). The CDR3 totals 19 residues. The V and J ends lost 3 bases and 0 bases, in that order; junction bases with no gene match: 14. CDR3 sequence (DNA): TGTGCCAGCAGCTATGCTGTTAGGCGGGAGGAGAGCTCCTACAATGAGCAGTTCTTC. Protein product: CASSYAVRREESSYNEQFF.

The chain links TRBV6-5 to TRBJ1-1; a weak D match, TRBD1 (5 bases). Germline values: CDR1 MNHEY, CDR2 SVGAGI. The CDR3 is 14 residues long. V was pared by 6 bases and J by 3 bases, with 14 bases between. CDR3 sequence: CASRAGFFDTEAFF. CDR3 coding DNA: TGTGCCAGCAGAGCAGGGTTTTTTGACACTGAAGCTTTCTTT.

CDR3 bases: TGTGCCAGCAGTCGGACAGGGGAGGTACAGAATGAGCAGTTCTTC. Translating gives CASSRTGEVQNEQFF. The rearrangement uses TRBV6-6 and TRBJ2-1; 9 nucleotides agree with TRBD1. The CDR3 sequence is 15 residues long. The ends lost 5 bases at V and 7 bases at J; junction bases unmatched: 9. Per the germline V gene, CDR1 is MNHNY and CDR2 is SVGAGI (reference sequence).

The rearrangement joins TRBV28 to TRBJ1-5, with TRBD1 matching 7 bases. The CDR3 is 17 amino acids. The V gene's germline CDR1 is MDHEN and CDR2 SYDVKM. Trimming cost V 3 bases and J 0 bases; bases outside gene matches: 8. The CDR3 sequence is CASSFHAGGHSNQPQHF. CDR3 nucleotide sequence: TGTGCCAGCAGTTTTCACGCAGGGGGACATAGCAATCAGCCCCAGCATTTT.

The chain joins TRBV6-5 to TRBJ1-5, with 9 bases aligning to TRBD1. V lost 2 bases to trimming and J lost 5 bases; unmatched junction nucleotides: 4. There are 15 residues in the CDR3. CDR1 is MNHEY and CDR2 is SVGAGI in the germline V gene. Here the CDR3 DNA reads TGTGCCAGCAGTTACCGGGGGGACAGGGATCAGCCCCAGCATTTT. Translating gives CASSYRGDRDQPQHF.

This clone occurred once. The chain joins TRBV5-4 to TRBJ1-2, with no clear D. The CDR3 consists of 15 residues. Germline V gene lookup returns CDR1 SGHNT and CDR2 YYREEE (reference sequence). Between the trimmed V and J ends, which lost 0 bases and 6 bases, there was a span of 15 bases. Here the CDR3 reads CASSLAGRERHGYTF. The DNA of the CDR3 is TGTGCCAGCAGCTTGGCCGGGAGGGAACGACATGGCTACACCTTC.

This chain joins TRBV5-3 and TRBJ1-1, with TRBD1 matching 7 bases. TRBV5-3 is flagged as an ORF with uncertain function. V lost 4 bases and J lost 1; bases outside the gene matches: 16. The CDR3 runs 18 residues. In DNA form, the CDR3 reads TGTGCCAGAAGCCTAGGACAGGACGGGGTTGCCAGGAACACTGAAGCTTTCTTT. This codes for CARSLGQDGVARNTEAFF.

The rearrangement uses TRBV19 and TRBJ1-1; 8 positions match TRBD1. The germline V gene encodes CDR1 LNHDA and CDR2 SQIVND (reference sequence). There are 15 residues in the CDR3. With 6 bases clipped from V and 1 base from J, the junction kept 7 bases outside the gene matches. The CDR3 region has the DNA TGTGCCAGTAGCCCGACAGGGGTTAGGAACACTGAAGCTTTCTTT. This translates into CASSPTGVRNTEAFF.

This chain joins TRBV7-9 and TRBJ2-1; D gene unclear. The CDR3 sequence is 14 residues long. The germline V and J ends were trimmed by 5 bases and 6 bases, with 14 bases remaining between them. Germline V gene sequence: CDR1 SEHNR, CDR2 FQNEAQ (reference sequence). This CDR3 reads CASSAVVASNEQFF. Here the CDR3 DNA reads TGTGCCAGCAGCGCCGTGGTGGCCTCCAATGAGCAGTTCTTC.

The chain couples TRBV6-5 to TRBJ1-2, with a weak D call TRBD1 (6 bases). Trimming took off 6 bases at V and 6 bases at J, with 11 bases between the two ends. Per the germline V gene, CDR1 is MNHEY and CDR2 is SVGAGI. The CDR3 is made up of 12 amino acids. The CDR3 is CASRTGTNGYTF. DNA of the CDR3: TGTGCCAGCAGGACAGGAACAAATGGCTACACCTTC.

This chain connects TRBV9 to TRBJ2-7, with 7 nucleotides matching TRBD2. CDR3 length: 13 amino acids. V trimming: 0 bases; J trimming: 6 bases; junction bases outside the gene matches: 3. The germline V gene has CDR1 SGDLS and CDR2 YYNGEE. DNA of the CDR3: TGTGCCAGCAGCGTAGCGGGAGGCTCCGAGCAGTACTTC. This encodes CASSVAGGSEQYF.

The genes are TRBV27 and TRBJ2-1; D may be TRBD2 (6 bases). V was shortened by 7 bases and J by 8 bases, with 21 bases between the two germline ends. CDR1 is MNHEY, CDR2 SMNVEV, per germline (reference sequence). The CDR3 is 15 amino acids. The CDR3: CASTDGASVTDEQFF. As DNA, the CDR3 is TGTGCCAGCACCGATGGGGCTAGCGTAACCGATGAGCAGTTCTTC.

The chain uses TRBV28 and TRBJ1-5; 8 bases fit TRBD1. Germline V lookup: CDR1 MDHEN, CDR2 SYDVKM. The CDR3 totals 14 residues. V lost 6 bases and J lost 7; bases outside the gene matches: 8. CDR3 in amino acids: CASRSDRGDQPQHF. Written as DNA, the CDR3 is TGTGCCAGCAGATCCGACAGGGGAGACCAGCCCCAGCATTTT.